The subject of this entry is one T cell receptor (beta chain). Antigen: not known. Germline CDR1 SGHAT, CDR2 FQNNGV. The CDR3 length is 20 residues. These data are taken from a study of T cells expressing NK-cell markers. Study-wide background: Sorted CD3+CD56+NKG2C+, CD3+CD56+NKG2C- and CD3+CD56-NKG2C+ T-cell subsets were beta-chain profiled. One of eight sequenced donors was HCMV-seronegative; the other seven were seropositive.

Study results and caveats: The dominant NKG2C+ clonotypes represented roughly 1.0-7.5% of CD8+ T cells in over 5 donors.

For TCR beta, cDNA was produced by 5'RACE template switching with UMIs. TCRdb re-called the 5' RACE reads and catalogs CDR3 proteins one per entry, DNA excluded. In all, the sample yields over 350,000 distinct CDR3 sequences. Sequenced material: blood T cells: a sorted CD56 or NKG2C T cell subset, CD4+ or CD8+ T cells, or bulk PBMC T cells (not recorded which). The V gene is TRBV11-2, the J gene TRBJ2-5; TCRdb's D gene call, TRBD1, goes unchecked for lack of DNA. This TCR came from a woman in her fifties or sixties in good health. The CDR3 protein is CASSHNQGARTSGTKETQYF.